These 30 T cell receptor beta chains were sequenced from one sample in a study of T-cell reconstitution after alpha-beta-depleted transplantation in children. Unique molecular identifiers were used to barcode this TCRbeta library. Via MiXCR, TCRdb re-called the PCR reads, giving one row per CDR3 protein. The sample holds approximately 400,000 distinct CDR3 sequences; under 20% are singletons and the top ten take roughly 27%. This sample comprised PBMCs, mostly from graft donor cells, obtained 360 days after TCRalphabeta/CD19-depleted stem cell transplant. Source of these receptors: a boy younger than two who had a stem cell transplant for Wiskott-Aldrich syndrome, so the T cells may come from the graft donor.

CDR3 DNA: TGCGCCAGCAGCCCCCTGCACAGGGCAGGTTACGAGCAGTACTTC. Protein: CASSPLHRAGYEQYF. The chain joins TRBV5-1 to TRBJ2-7; D is possibly TRBD1 (6 bases). The V gene's germline CDR1 is SGHRS and CDR2 YFSETQ. The CDR3 length is 15 residues. Trimming left V 4 bases short and J 4 bases short, with 18 bases between. The complete variable domain, with remaining parts taken from reference TRBV5-1 and TRBJ2-7, reads KAGVTQTPRYLIKTRGQQVTLSCSPISGHRSVSWYQQTPGQGLQFLFEYFSETQRNKGNFPGRFSGRQFSNSRSEMNVSTLELGDSALYLCASSPLHRAGYEQYFGPGTRLTVT.

The V and J genes are TRBV5-1 and TRBJ2-1; 9 bases map to TRBD2. The junction had 20 bases not matched to a gene; V was cut back by 1 base and J by 3 bases. Germline V CDR1 and CDR2: SGHRS, YFSETQ. This CDR3 spans 21 amino acids. The CDR3 nucleotides are TGCGCCAGCAGCTTGCGACCCGGGACTAGCCTTCTTAGAACCTTCTACAATGAGCAGTTCTTC. Protein sequence: CASSLRPGTSLLRTFYNEQFF.

This chain joins TRBV4-1 and TRBJ2-3; TRBD1 matches at 11 bases. The CDR3 loop spans 18 amino acids. Trimming removed 1 base from V and 2 bases from J; junction bases left unmatched: 8. The germline CDR1 and CDR2 sequences are MGHRA and YSYEKL. CDR3 region: CASSQAPGQGVNTDTQYF. The CDR3 region has the DNA TGCGCCAGCAGCCAAGCCCCGGGACAGGGGGTGAACACAGATACGCAGTATTTT.

There are a few counts of this clonotype. This chain links TRBV18 with TRBJ2-7, with 7 bases lining up with TRBD1. There are 15 residues in the CDR3. Trimming removed 6 bases from V and 0 bases from J; junction bases left unmatched: 8. Germline CDR1 KGHSH, CDR2 LQKENI. CDR3 sequence: CASSATGVGSYEQYF. DNA of the CDR3: TGTGCCAGCTCCGCTACAGGGGTGGGCTCCTACGAGCAGTACTTC.

In this sample, this clonotype turned up many times. This chain connects TRBV12-3 or TRBV12-4 to TRBJ1-1; weak D call: TRBD1 (5 bases). The CDR3 runs 15 residues. V dropped 4 bases and J dropped 2 bases, with 14 bases sitting between them. The CDR3 is CASSSLGRVNTEAFF. The CDR3 region has the DNA TGTGCCAGCAGTTCGTTGGGACGGGTAAACACTGAAGCTTTCTTT.

This clonotype was seen only a few times. This chain connects TRBV29-1 to TRBJ2-1; a possible D gene is TRBD2 (6 bases). Trimming took 3 bases from V and 12 from J, leaving 15 bases between them. CDR1 is SQVTM and CDR2 is ANQGSEA in the germline V gene. The CDR3 covers 12 residues. In nucleotides, the CDR3 is TGCAGCGTTGATGTCGGCGGGGTGTGGCAGTTCTTC. As protein: CSVDVGGVWQFF.

The chain employs TRBV7-7 and TRBJ2-3; 11 bases match TRBD2. CDR1 is SSHAT and CDR2 is FNYEAQ in the germline V gene (reference sequence). The CDR3 covers 16 residues. The J segment lost 2 bases and the V segment lost 5 bases, leaving 6 bases of the junction unmatched. In DNA form, the CDR3 reads TGTGCCAGCAGCCCCTTAGCGGGGGGGCTCACAGATACGCAGTATTTT. It encodes CASSPLAGGLTDTQYF.

V and J are TRBV7-9 and TRBJ2-7; a possible D gene is TRBD1 (6 bases). CDR1 and CDR2 (germline): SEHNR, FQNEAQ (reference sequence). This CDR3 spans 13 amino acids. V was clipped by 5 bases and J by 5 bases, with 13 bases between them. CDR3 DNA sequence: TGTGCCAGCAGCACCAGGGGTCCCAACGAGCAGTACTTC. Translation: CASSTRGPNEQYF.

Comments on this clonotype: At one end the junction does not follow the germline gene, possibly because of a read error. J is TRBJ2-2 and V is TRBV5-5; 7 bases agree with TRBD2. The CDR3 sequence is 17 residues long. Germline values: CDR1 SGHKS, CDR2 YYEKEE (reference sequence). CDR3 sequence reads: CASSTPVERDYTGEMFF. Written as DNA, the CDR3 is TGTGCCAGCAGCACCCCAGTGGAGCGGGACTACACCGGGGAGATGTTTTTT. Filled out from reference TRBV5-5 and TRBJ2-2, the complete variable domain reads DAGVTQSPTHLIKTRGQQVTLRCSPISGHKSVSWYQQVLGQGPQFIFQYYEKEERGRGNFPDRFSARQFPNYSSELNVNALLLGDSALYLCASSTPVERDYTGEMFFGEGSRLTVL.

This clonotype was detected only a few times. The V and J genes are TRBV11-3 and TRBJ2-7; tentative D call: TRBD1 (6 bases). Germline V gene data show CDR1 as SGHNT and CDR2 as YENEEA. V was cut by 1 base and J by 0 bases, with 10 bases left in between. CDR3 length equals 15 residues. In DNA, the CDR3 is TGTGCCAGCAGCTTAGCAGGGGCTTTCTCCTACGAGCAGTACTTC. Protein: CASSLAGAFSYEQYF.

This clonotype was seen a few times. Written as DNA, the CDR3 is TGCAGTGCTAGGTCTAGCGGGGTCACAGATACGCAGTATTTT. Its protein is CSARSSGVTDTQYF. The chain is built from TRBV20-1 and TRBJ2-3, with TRBD2 matching 9 bases. V lost 3 bases, J lost 2 bases, and 3 bases stayed unmatched. Germline V gene lookup returns CDR1 DFQATT and CDR2 SNEGSKA (reference sequence). The CDR3 totals 14 residues.

This clonotype occurred a few times. The gene calls are TRBV10-3 and TRBJ2-7, with 11 bases lining up with TRBD2. In germline, CDR1 is ENHRY, CDR2 SYGVKD. V lost 4 bases, J lost 0 bases, and 2 bases stayed unmatched. This CDR3 spans 15 amino acids. CDR3: CAISGGLAVSYEQYF. Written as DNA, the CDR3 is TGTGCCATCAGTGGGGGACTAGCGGTCTCCTACGAGCAGTACTTC.

This clonotype was counted once. The chain has TRBV6-1 and TRBJ2-7; D gene uncertain. The germline V gene encodes CDR1 MNHNS and CDR2 SASEGT. Trimming took 6 bases from V and 2 from J, leaving 14 bases between them. The CDR3 is 14 residues long. CDR3 DNA sequence: TGTGCCAGCAGCCACGGGTCCAGAACCTACGAGCAGTACTTC. It translates to CASSHGSRTYEQYF.

V usage is TRBV13 and J usage is TRBJ2-7; TRBD2 aligns across 9 bases. The J segment lost 6 bases and the V segment lost 3 bases, leaving 12 bases of the junction unmatched. This CDR3 contains 16 residues. The germline V gene encodes CDR1 PRHDT and CDR2 FYEKMQ (reference sequence). CDR3 sequence reads: CASSFAGGTSFSEQYF. The CDR3 coding sequence is TGTGCCAGCAGCTTTGCGGGCGGGACTAGCTTCTCCGAGCAGTACTTC.

The rearrangement links TRBV7-9 to TRBJ1-6, with D tentatively TRBD1 (5 bases). Per germline, CDR1 SEHNR and CDR2 FQNEAQ (reference sequence). Trimming took off 1 base at V and 8 bases at J, with 12 bases between the two ends. This CDR3 is 15 amino acids long. CDR3 sequence reads: CASSLERGRDSPLHF. The CDR3 DNA reads as TGTGCCAGCAGCTTAGAGAGGGGACGGGATTCACCCCTCCACTTT.

This clonotype has at least ten counts. The rearrangement links TRBV2 to TRBJ2-2; 10 bases match TRBD2. The CDR3 totals 18 residues. The junction had 14 bases not matched to a gene; V was cut back by 4 bases and J by 6 bases. CDR1 SNHLY and CDR2 FYNNEI come from the germline V gene. CDR3 protein: CASSGLGLAALGAGELFF. CDR3 nucleotides: TGTGCCAGCAGTGGCTTAGGACTAGCGGCTTTAGGGGCCGGGGAGCTGTTTTTT.

This chain connects TRBV11-1 to TRBJ1-6, with D perhaps matching TRBD1 (5 bases). The germline V gene encodes CDR1 SGHAT and CDR2 FQDESV (reference sequence). CDR3 length: 13 residues. V was pared by 3 bases and J by 12 bases, with 12 bases between. CDR3 amino acids: CASSFRDSRPLHF. CDR3 sequence (DNA): TGTGCCAGCAGCTTCAGGGATAGCAGACCCCTCCACTTT.

This clonotype has a handful of counts. Here the CDR3 DNA reads TGCGCCAGCAGCCTGGGCGGAGGTTCGAATTCACCCCTCCACTTT. This encodes CASSLGGGSNSPLHF. The chain joins TRBV5-1 to TRBJ1-6, with D uncertain. In germline, CDR1 is SGHRS, CDR2 YFSETQ. This CDR3 contains 15 residues. V lost 4 bases to trimming and J lost 7 bases, with 15 bases between them.

The rearrangement joins TRBV7-9 to TRBJ1-5; D remains unclear. CDR1 and CDR2 (germline): SEHNR, FQNEAQ (reference sequence). Trimming cost V 5 bases and J 3 bases, with 8 bases left between them. This CDR3 has 13 residues. The CDR3 is CASSLNPNQPQHF. The CDR3 DNA reads TGTGCCAGCAGCCTGAATCCCAATCAGCCCCAGCATTTT.

The V gene is TRBV27, the J gene TRBJ1-2, with 9 bases that match TRBD1. Germline lookup yields CDR1 MNHEY and CDR2 SMNVEV (reference sequence). The CDR3 has 13 residues. The J segment lost 6 bases and the V segment lost 2 bases, leaving 1 base of the junction unmatched. The CDR3 region is CASSLRTGDGYTF. CDR3 DNA sequence: TGTGCCAGCAGTTTACGGACAGGGGATGGCTACACCTTC.

This clonotype was picked up many times. This chain joins TRBV7-9 and TRBJ2-3, with D uncertain. Trimming removed 2 bases from V and 2 bases from J, with 8 bases in between. The CDR3 runs to 14 residues. Germline V lookup: CDR1 SEHNR, CDR2 FQNEAQ (reference sequence). The CDR3 coding sequence is TGTGCCAGCAGCTTATCGCGTCACACAGATACGCAGTATTTT. Protein sequence: CASSLSRHTDTQYF.

The V and J genes are TRBV2 and TRBJ2-1; 9 bases are shared with TRBD2. J was trimmed by 4 bases and V by 2 bases; bases with no gene match: 24. Germline CDR1 SNHLY, CDR2 FYNNEI. This CDR3 has 22 residues. The chain's CDR3 is CASSEYGEASGTWGGGYNEQFF. The CDR3 region has the DNA TGTGCCAGCAGTGAATATGGGGAGGCTAGCGGGACATGGGGAGGGGGGTACAATGAGCAGTTCTTC. Complete variable domain (other parts from reference TRBV2 and TRBJ2-1): EPEVTQTPSHQVTQMGQEVILRCVPISNHLYFYWYRQILGQKVEFLVSFYNNEISEKSEIFDDQFSVERPDGSNFTLKIRSTKLEDSAMYFCASSEYGEASGTWGGGYNEQFFGPGTRLTVL.

V usage is TRBV7-4 and J usage is TRBJ2-7; D is ambiguous. Germline assignment: CDR1 SGHVT and CDR2 SQSDAQ. The CDR3 contains 14 residues. Trimming removed 6 bases from V and 0 bases from J, with 12 bases in between. The CDR3 sequence is CASRGWRSSYEQYF. The CDR3 DNA sequence: TGTGCCAGCAGGGGGTGGAGAAGCTCCTACGAGCAGTACTTC. The variable domain in full, with the rest retrieved from reference TRBV7-4 and TRBJ2-7, is GAGVSQSPRYKVAKRGRDVALRCDSISGHVTLYWYRQTLGQGSEVLTYSQSDAQRDKSGRPSGRFSAERPERSVSTLKIQRTEQGDSAVYLCASRGWRSSYEQYFGPGTRLTVT.

The chain combines TRBV2 with TRBJ2-3, with D possibly TRBD1 on 6 matching bases. The CDR3 runs 18 residues. Trimming cost V 5 bases and J 2 bases, with 23 bases left between them. Germline V gene data show CDR1 as SNHLY and CDR2 as FYNNEI. The CDR3 DNA follows: TGTGCCAGCAGTAAAACTTCTGGGACACTACCCCCCACAGATACGCAGTATTTT. It specifies CASSKTSGTLPPTDTQYF. The full variable domain, rest sourced from reference TRBV2 and TRBJ2-3, is EPEVTQTPSHQVTQMGQEVILRCVPISNHLYFYWYRQILGQKVEFLVSFYNNEISEKSEIFDDQFSVERPDGSNFTLKIRSTKLEDSAMYFCASSKTSGTLPPTDTQYFGPGTRLTVL.

The rearrangement links TRBV6-5 to TRBJ2-5; 8 nucleotides match TRBD2. The CDR3 is made up of 14 amino acids. Germline V gene sequence: CDR1 MNHEY, CDR2 SVGAGI. The trim removed 0 bases at V and 5 bases at J, leaving 2 bases unmatched. The DNA of the CDR3 is TGTGCCAGCAGTTACTCCCGGACTAGCGAGACCCAGTACTTC. Translation: CASSYSRTSETQYF.

In its sample, this clonotype was seen many times. V and J are TRBV30 and TRBJ2-2, with D possibly TRBD1 on 6 matching bases. Trimming took off 2 bases at V and 5 bases at J, with 12 bases between the two ends. CDR1 and CDR2 from the germline V gene are GTSNPN and SVGIG (reference sequence). The CDR3 extends over 14 amino acids. The CDR3 DNA is TGTGCCTGGAGTACCCACAGGGAAACCGGGGAGCTGTTTTTT. It specifies CAWSTHRETGELFF. The complete variable domain, with remaining parts taken from reference TRBV30 and TRBJ2-2, reads SQTIHQWPATLVQPVGSPLSLECTVEGTSNPNLYWYRQAAGRGLQLLFYSVGIGQISSEVPQNLSASRPQDRQFILSSKKLLLSDSGFYLCAWSTHRETGELFFGEGSRLTVL.

The chain has TRBV11-3 and TRBJ2-2, with TRBD1 matching over 7 bases. V was clipped by 3 bases and J by 2 bases; unmatched bases: 3. Germline V lookup: CDR1 SGHNT, CDR2 YENEEA. This CDR3 has 15 residues. CDR3 in DNA: TGTGCCAGCAGCTTGGGACAGTCAAACACCGGGGAGCTGTTTTTT. Translating it yields CASSLGQSNTGELFF. Variable domain in full (rest from reference TRBV11-3 and TRBJ2-2): EAGVVQSPRYKIIEKKQPVAFWCNPISGHNTLYWYLQNLGQGPELLIRYENEEAVDDSQLPKDRFSAERLKGVDSTLKIQPAELGDSAVYLCASSLGQSNTGELFFGEGSRLTVL.

This clonotype was picked up a small number of times. The chain combines TRBV12-3 or TRBV12-4 with TRBJ1-1; tentative D call: TRBD1 (5 bases). Trimming took off 3 bases at V and 8 bases at J, with 10 bases between the two ends. This CDR3 has 12 amino acids. The CDR3 loop is CASSLLGREAFF. CDR3 bases: TGTGCCAGCAGTTTGTTGGGACGCGAAGCTTTCTTT.

Many counts were recorded for this clonotype. This chain uses TRBV4-1 with TRBJ1-5; the D is unclear. The CDR3 covers 13 residues. Germline CDR1 is MGHRA and CDR2 is YSYEKL. With 0 bases removed from V and 6 bases from J, the gap between germline ends came to 6 bases. The CDR3 DNA sequence: TGCGCCAGCAGCCAAGATCGGGTTCAGCCCCAGCATTTT. It specifies CASSQDRVQPQHF.

CDR3 coding DNA: TGTGCCAGCAGCCAAGGGGGGGCCACGAAGGAGGAGCAGTACTTC. Protein sequence: CASSQGGATKEEQYF. V usage is TRBV4-2 and J usage is TRBJ2-7, with D perhaps TRBD1 or TRBD2 (6 bases each). The CDR3 is 15 residues long. The V gene's germline CDR1 is LGHNA and CDR2 YNFKEQ. V was trimmed by 1 base and J by 7 bases, leaving 17 bases between them.